The 18 T cell receptor beta chains below all came from one sample that was sequenced in a study of OX40 agonist ivuxolimab in advanced cancers. TCRdb's table, derived via immunoSEQ multiplex PCR, lists solely in-frame clones and lacks some. The table shows 98,000 or so clones, with 75% to 90% occurring only once. This specimen consisted of CD4+ or CD8+ T cells sorted from blood, obtained in a trial of the OX40 agonist ivuxolimab. All receptors derive from an adult with an advanced solid tumor such as melanoma, head and neck, liver or kidney cancer.

This chain links TRBV27 with TRBJ2-1; 7 positions agree with TRBD2. There are 15 residues in the CDR3. CDR1 MNHEY and CDR2 SMNVEV come from the germline V gene (reference sequence). The V gene end was trimmed by 7 bases and the J gene end by 0 bases; junction bases not matched to a gene: 6. CDR3 residues: CASTVGGSSYNEQFF. In DNA form, the CDR3 reads TGTGCCAGCACCGTGGGGGGGAGCTCCTACAATGAGCAGTTCTTC.

The chain has TRBV11-2 and TRBJ2-1; D could derive from TRBD1 or TRBD2 (5 bases each). This CDR3 is built from 13 residues. Germline-derived CDR1 and CDR2 are SGHAT and FQNNGV. Trimming shortened V by 3 bases and J by 6 bases, and 9 bases separated the two germline ends. In DNA, the CDR3 is TGTGCCAGCAGCTTGAGGGGAGCCAATGAGCAGTTCTTC. It is translated as CASSLRGANEQFF.

This clone has just one count. The chain carries TRBV6-1 and TRBJ2-1; D is possibly TRBD1 (6 bases). V gave up 4 bases and J gave up 6 bases, with 10 bases separating them. Germline assignment: CDR1 MNHNS and CDR2 SASEGT. The CDR3 length is 13 residues. CDR3 protein: CASSAGQLNEQFF. In DNA, the CDR3 is TGTGCCAGCAGTGCGGGACAACTCAATGAGCAGTTCTTC.

The rearrangement links TRBV7-2 to TRBJ2-1; D call uncertain. Trimming shortened V by 1 base and J by 10 bases, and 8 bases separated the two germline ends. Germline V gene sequence: CDR1 SGHTA, CDR2 FQGNSA. The CDR3 sequence is 12 residues long. The CDR3 loop is CASSLDGGEQFF. The CDR3 DNA reads as TGTGCCAGCAGCTTAGATGGCGGCGAGCAGTTCTTC.

The chain links TRBV7-2 to TRBJ1-1; D is unclear. The V end was cut by 6 bases, the J end by 4 bases, with 12 bases between. CDR1 is SGHTA, CDR2 FQGNSA, per germline. The length of the CDR3 is 13 residues. DNA for the CDR3: TGTGCCAGCAGTCAACCCGGTGTCACTGAAGCTTTCTTT. Translation: CASSQPGVTEAFF. The full variable domain, with the rest looked up from reference TRBV7-2 and TRBJ1-1, is GAGVSQSPSNKVTEKGKDVELRCDPISGHTALYWYRQSLGQGLEFLIYFQGNSAPDKSGLPSDRFSAERTGGSVSTLTIQRTQQEDSAVYLCASSQPGVTEAFFGQGTRLTVV.

The rearrangement links TRBV6-6 to TRBJ1-1; no clear D gene. The CDR3 sequence is 13 residues long. Trimming removed 0 bases from V and 7 bases from J, with 9 bases in between. The germline V gene has CDR1 MNHNY and CDR2 SVGAGI (reference sequence). The CDR3 reads CASSYSSGGEAFF. The CDR3 nucleotides are TGTGCCAGCAGTTACTCCTCGGGAGGTGAAGCTTTCTTT.

The V and J genes are TRBV2 and TRBJ1-6; D remains unclear. Germline CDR1 and CDR2: SNHLY and FYNNEI. Trimming pared 7 bases from V and 0 bases from J, leaving 10 bases between. This CDR3 contains 15 residues. The CDR3 here is CASNRESSYNSPLHF. In DNA form, the CDR3 reads TGTGCCAGCAACCGGGAGAGCTCCTATAATTCACCCCTCCACTTT.

This chain joins TRBV18 and TRBJ1-1; D uncertain. Germline CDR1 reads KGHSH; CDR2 reads LQKENI. CDR3 length: 12 residues. V gave up 1 base and J gave up 1 base, with 1 base separating them. CDR3 sequence: CASSPRNTEAFF. The CDR3 DNA is TGTGCCAGCTCACCACGGAACACTGAAGCTTTCTTT.

In DNA form, the CDR3 reads TGTGCCAGCCGCCCAAGGACAGCCGAGGAAAAGACCCAGTACTTC. Its translation is CASRPRTAEEKTQYF. V and J are TRBV19 and TRBJ2-5; D is possibly TRBD1 (6 bases). CDR1 is LNHDA and CDR2 is SQIVND in the germline V gene (reference sequence). The V end was cut by 9 bases, the J end by 6 bases, with 23 bases between. The CDR3 has 15 amino acids.

This clone showed up just a few times. The chain uses TRBV7-3 and TRBJ1-2, with 8 bases lining up with TRBD1. V was pared by 4 bases and J by 4 bases, with 2 bases of the junction left unmatched. Looked up from germline, CDR1 is SGHTA and CDR2 is FQGTGA. The length of the CDR3 is 13 residues. This CDR3 is CASSSGQGYGYTF. CDR3 DNA: TGTGCCAGCAGCTCCGGACAGGGCTATGGCTACACCTTC.

The V and J genes are TRBV28 and TRBJ2-7, with TRBD1 as a possible D gene (6 bases). The ends were cut back, 5 bases at V and 7 bases at J, with 15 bases in the middle. This CDR3 comprises 13 residues. Germline loops: CDR1 MDHEN, CDR2 SYDVKM. CDR3 nucleotides: TGTGCCAGCAGTCACCTCGGGACAAAAGAGCAGTACTTC. This encodes CASSHLGTKEQYF.

V gene TRBV27 combines with J gene TRBJ2-2; D is possibly TRBD1 or TRBD2 (5 bases each). The CDR3 has 15 residues. Trimming stripped 4 bases from V and 4 bases from J, with 13 bases between. Per germline, CDR1 MNHEY and CDR2 SMNVEV (reference sequence). DNA of the CDR3: TGTGCCAGCAGTTCCCGGGACCCTCGCACCGGGGAGCTGTTTTTT. It codes for CASSSRDPRTGELFF.

The CDR3, as DNA: TGTGCCAGCAGCTCCCGTGTAATCTACGAGCAGTACTTC. Amino acid sequence: CASSSRVIYEQYF. The chain is built from TRBV7-2 and TRBJ2-7; the D is unclear. The germline V gene has CDR1 SGHTA and CDR2 FQGNSA. Trimming stripped 4 bases from V and 3 bases from J, with 10 bases between. The CDR3 covers 13 residues.

The CDR3 DNA is TGTGCCAGCAGCCTCGCTCACTCTGGAAACACCATATATTTT. Protein sequence: CASSLAHSGNTIYF. The V and J genes are TRBV7-2 and TRBJ1-3; D gene unclear. This CDR3 has 14 residues. Germline CDR1 and CDR2: SGHTA and FQGNSA. Trimming took 5 bases from V and 0 from J, leaving 8 bases between them.

This chain joins TRBV29-1 and TRBJ2-1, with D possibly TRBD1 on 6 matching bases. The CDR3 runs 15 residues. The V gene lost 4 bases and the J gene lost 3 bases, with 16 bases spanning the gap. Per the germline V gene, CDR1 is SQVTM and CDR2 is ANQGSEA. CDR3 region: CSVAGFGGDYNEQFF. For the CDR3, the DNA is TGCAGCGTTGCAGGGTTTGGGGGCGACTACAATGAGCAGTTCTTC.

J is TRBJ2-7 and V is TRBV19; a weak D match, TRBD2 (6 bases). This CDR3 is 13 amino acids long. CDR1 and CDR2 from the germline V gene are LNHDA and SQIVND (reference sequence). V lost 8 bases, J lost 0 bases, and 11 bases lay in between. The CDR3: CASGARDSYEQYF. Written as DNA, the CDR3 is TGTGCCAGTGGAGCGCGGGACTCCTACGAGCAGTACTTC.

V is TRBV2 and J is TRBJ1-6, with 7 bases that match TRBD1. The V gene end was trimmed by 4 bases and the J gene end by 4 bases; junction bases not matched to a gene: 4. This CDR3 has 15 amino acids. Germline V CDR1 and CDR2: SNHLY, FYNNEI. CDR3 sequence: CASSGQGQYNSPLHF. Written as DNA, the CDR3 is TGTGCCAGCAGTGGACAGGGTCAGTATAATTCACCCCTCCACTTT.

This clone was seen a single time. The V and J genes are TRBV7-9 and TRBJ2-7; TRBD1 matches 9 bases. The CDR3 contains 14 residues. V dropped 6 bases and J dropped 3; count of bases not matched to a gene: 6. The germline CDR1 and CDR2 sequences are SEHNR and FQNEAQ (reference sequence). The CDR3 region has the DNA TGTGCCAGCAGTTCCACAGGGGGCCTCTACGAGCAGTACTTC. Translating it yields CASSSTGGLYEQYF.